Below, 24 T cell receptor beta chains from the same sample are listed, as sequenced in a study of blood T cell repertoires in COVID-19. Sequencing used immunoSEQ multiplex PCR; TCRdb keeps in-frame clones, though not all of them. The sample has 55,000 to 95,000 clones, roughly 80% seen once. Sequenced: peripheral blood. These TCRs come from a woman in her 70s with acute or convalescent COVID-19.

The V and J genes are TRBV18 and TRBJ1-5, with 7 bases fitting TRBD1. In germline, CDR1 is KGHSH, CDR2 LQKENI. Trimming removed 3 bases from V and 7 bases from J; junction bases left unmatched: 9. This CDR3 comprises 15 residues. In nucleotides, the CDR3 is TGTGCCAGCTCACCCCCCGGACAGGCTGGGCAGCCCCAGCATTTT. As protein: CASSPPGQAGQPQHF.

The chain has TRBV2 and TRBJ1-5; D is perhaps TRBD1 (6 bases). Germline CDR1 is SNHLY and CDR2 is FYNNEI. V dropped 5 bases and J dropped 1 base, with 15 bases sitting between them. The CDR3 contains 16 residues. The CDR3 bases are TGTGCCAGCAGTCTCTATGGGCAGGGGAGCAATCAGCCCCAGCATTTT. Amino acid sequence: CASSLYGQGSNQPQHF.

The count of this clone is one. This sequence joins TRBV11-2 and TRBJ2-7, with 10 bases lining up with TRBD1. From germline, CDR1 is SGHAT and CDR2 FQNNGV. Trimming took 4 bases from V and 4 from J; bases not matched to a gene: 4. The CDR3 runs to 14 residues. The DNA for the CDR3 is TGTGCCAGCAGCTCCGACAGGGGGCGGTACGAGCAGTACTTC. Protein product: CASSSDRGRYEQYF.

The chain employs TRBV9 and TRBJ2-1, with D possibly TRBD1 on 5 matching bases. This CDR3 region has 16 residues. The ends were cut back, 4 bases at V and 4 bases at J, with 18 bases in the middle. Germline V gives CDR1 SGDLS, CDR2 YYNGEE. The CDR3 coding sequence is TGTGCCAGCAGCCCCGTTCTTCTGCAGGGATACAATGAGCAGTTCTTC. Protein sequence: CASSPVLLQGYNEQFF.

The chain has TRBV29-1 and TRBJ1-2; D may be TRBD1 (5 bases). The CDR3 runs to 11 residues. CDR1 and CDR2 from the germline V gene are SQVTM and ANQGSEA. V lost 8 bases and J lost 4, with 11 bases in between. The CDR3: CSSGATYGYTF. The CDR3 region has the DNA TGCAGCTCTGGGGCCACCTATGGCTACACCTTC.

This clone was recorded once. The gene calls are TRBV9 and TRBJ2-6; D remains ambiguous. Germline CDR1 reads SGDLS; CDR2 reads YYNGEE. Trimming took off 0 bases at V and 0 bases at J, with 4 bases between the two ends. This CDR3 region has 15 residues. This CDR3 reads CASSVVGSGANVLTF. In DNA form, the CDR3 reads TGTGCCAGCAGCGTAGTCGGCTCTGGGGCCAACGTCCTGACTTTC.

The chain has TRBV7-6 and TRBJ2-3; 11 bases are a match to TRBD2. The V and J ends lost 3 bases and 2 bases, in that order; junction bases with no gene match: 10. The CDR3 loop spans 18 amino acids. Germline loops: CDR1 SGHVS, CDR2 FNYEAQ. CDR3 amino acids: CASSFRPGLAGPTDTQYF. The CDR3 coding sequence is TGTGCCAGCAGCTTTCGACCTGGACTAGCGGGCCCCACAGATACGCAGTATTTT.

The chain joins TRBV18 to TRBJ2-3, with a tentative D call TRBD2 (5 bases). V shed 1 base and J shed 0 bases, with 17 bases lying between them. The CDR3 runs 18 residues. The germline V gene encodes CDR1 KGHSH and CDR2 LQKENI. The chain's CDR3 is CASSPQAGLGASTDTQYF. The DNA of the CDR3 is TGTGCCAGCTCACCACAAGCCGGCTTGGGAGCTAGCACAGATACGCAGTATTTT.

This clone has more than one count but fewer than ten. The gene calls are TRBV15 and TRBJ2-2; TRBD1 matches at 8 bases. The CDR3 has 14 residues. J lost 3 bases, V lost 5 bases, and 2 bases had no gene match. Germline CDR1 reads LNHNV; CDR2 reads YYDKDF (reference sequence). CDR3 region: CATSATGDTGELFF. The CDR3 coding sequence is TGTGCCACCAGCGCGACAGGGGACACCGGGGAGCTGTTTTTT.

The chain is built from TRBV20-1 and TRBJ2-1; D remains unclear. This CDR3 spans 11 amino acids. In germline, CDR1 is DFQATT, CDR2 SNEGSKA (reference sequence). V lost 3 bases, J lost 5 bases, and 5 bases lay in between. For the CDR3, the DNA is TGCAGTGCTAGTGCCGACAATGAGCAGTTCTTC. Protein product: CSASADNEQFF.

The chain is built from TRBV15 and TRBJ1-4, with 9 bases aligning to TRBD1. Germline CDR1 and CDR2: LNHNV and YYDKDF (reference sequence). V dropped 5 bases and J dropped 5; count of bases not matched to a gene: 6. This CDR3 spans 15 amino acids. DNA for the CDR3: TGTGCCACCAGCTTCAAGGGGACAGGGAATGAAAAACTGTTTTTT. Its protein is CATSFKGTGNEKLFF.

The V gene is TRBV27, the J gene TRBJ2-1; 12 bases map to TRBD2. Germline lookup yields CDR1 MNHEY and CDR2 SMNVEV (reference sequence). V was clipped by 0 bases and J by 5 bases; unmatched bases: 11. There are 19 residues in the CDR3. Here the CDR3 reads CASSLSLPGLAGRDNEQFF. CDR3 bases: TGTGCCAGCAGTTTATCATTACCGGGACTAGCGGGTCGGGACAATGAGCAGTTCTTC.

This clone was seen just once. The chain carries TRBV19 and TRBJ1-2; D perhaps matches TRBD1 (6 bases). Between the trimmed V and J ends, which lost 5 bases and 6 bases, there was a span of 13 bases. This CDR3 region has 13 residues. Germline loops: CDR1 LNHDA, CDR2 SQIVND (reference sequence). The chain's CDR3 is CASSVGTSNGYTF. CDR3 sequence (DNA): TGTGCCAGTAGTGTGGGGACATCAAATGGCTACACCTTC.

The V gene is TRBV6-4, the J gene TRBJ2-2, with 8 bases that match TRBD1. This CDR3 spans 14 amino acids. Germline V lookup: CDR1 MRHNA, CDR2 SNTAGT. V dropped 7 bases and J dropped 1; count of bases not matched to a gene: 2. The CDR3 sequence is CASKGQGNTGELFF. The CDR3 bases are TGTGCCAGCAAAGGACAGGGGAACACCGGGGAGCTGTTTTTT.

The J gene is TRBJ2-3, the V gene TRBV6-5, with 8 bases identical to TRBD2. Germline lookup yields CDR1 MNHEY and CDR2 SVGAGI. V was pared by 8 bases and J by 4 bases, with 8 bases of the junction left unmatched. The CDR3 has 14 residues. The CDR3 coding sequence is TGTGCCAGCCTCGACGGGAGGGCCGCAGATACGCAGTATTTT. Translating it yields CASLDGRAADTQYF.

A single count supports this clone. CDR3 region: CASSLAGAGAAKNIQYF. The DNA for the CDR3 is TGTGCCAGCTCATTAGCGGGAGCCGGAGCAGCCAAAAACATTCAGTACTTC. This sequence joins TRBV18 and TRBJ2-4; 9 bases align to TRBD2. Per germline, CDR1 KGHSH and CDR2 LQKENI. V was clipped by 5 bases and J by 0 bases; unmatched bases: 8. CDR3 length: 17 amino acids.

As DNA, the CDR3 is TGTGCCAGCAGTTTCTCACTAGCGGGCCTCTCCTACGAGCAGTACTTC. Translation: CASSFSLAGLSYEQYF. The chain uses TRBV28 and TRBJ2-7; 9 bases align to TRBD2. After removal of 3 bases from V and 0 bases from J, the junction contained 6 bases not matched to a gene. The CDR3 has 16 amino acids. Germline CDR1 MDHEN, CDR2 SYDVKM.

The chain carries TRBV5-1 and TRBJ1-5; possible D gene TRBD1, 5 bases. V was cut by 4 bases and J by 3 bases, with 14 bases left in between. The CDR3 has 15 amino acids. Germline loops: CDR1 SGHRS, CDR2 YFSETQ. CDR3 in amino acids: CASSPMGGYNQPQHF. The CDR3 DNA is TGCGCCAGCAGCCCCATGGGGGGATACAATCAGCCCCAGCATTTT.

In this sample, this clone turned up a few times. The rearrangement joins TRBV10-1 to TRBJ1-4; D uncertain. Trimming cost V 3 bases and J 2 bases, with 7 bases left between them. The CDR3 totals 14 residues. Germline assignment: CDR1 WNHNN and CDR2 SYGVQD (reference sequence). CDR3 nucleotide sequence: TGCGCCAGCAGTGATAGCTCTACTAATGAAAAACTGTTTTTT. Protein sequence: CASSDSSTNEKLFF.

The V and J genes are TRBV5-6 and TRBJ1-4, with TRBD1 as a possible D gene (6 bases). V was shortened by 5 bases and J by 7 bases, with 15 bases between the two germline ends. Germline V CDR1 and CDR2: SGHDT, YYEEEE. The CDR3 covers 14 residues. Here the CDR3 DNA reads TGTGCCAGCAGAACAGGGCTTCGGGGTGAAAAACTGTTTTTT. It specifies CASRTGLRGEKLFF.

The chain carries TRBV2 and TRBJ2-3, with 14 bases matching TRBD2. V shed 10 bases and J 5 bases; nucleotides not matched to a gene: 5. Germline CDR1 reads SNHLY; CDR2 reads FYNNEI. CDR3 size: 14 residues. The CDR3 loop reads CAKGTSGSGDTQYF. CDR3 nucleotide sequence: TGTGCCAAAGGGACTAGCGGGAGTGGAGATACGCAGTATTTT.

This clone was observed at least ten times. CDR3 DNA sequence: TGTGCCAGCAGCGCTGGCCCGGACAGGGGTAACACTGAAGCTTTCTTT. Translating it yields CASSAGPDRGNTEAFF. The chain has TRBV5-8 and TRBJ1-1; 9 bases fit TRBD1. The junction had 9 bases not matched to a gene; V was cut back by 4 bases and J by 2 bases. Germline CDR1 SGHTS, CDR2 YDEGEE. The CDR3 is 16 amino acids.

The chain couples TRBV6-4 to TRBJ2-1, with 9 positions matching TRBD2. From germline, CDR1 is MRHNA and CDR2 SNTAGT. The V gene end was trimmed by 6 bases and the J gene end by 5 bases; junction bases not matched to a gene: 11. The CDR3 contains 16 residues. CDR3 in amino acids: CASRALGASGDNEQFF. Written as DNA, the CDR3 is TGTGCCAGCAGGGCCCTAGGGGCTAGCGGGGACAATGAGCAGTTCTTC.

The V and J genes are TRBV6-5 and TRBJ2-7; 9 positions match TRBD1. Unmatched junction bases numbered 7, after V lost 7 bases and J lost 0 bases. This CDR3 has 15 residues. From germline, CDR1 is MNHEY and CDR2 SVGAGI. The CDR3 DNA follows: TGTGCCAGCAATACGGGACAGGGTCCCTCCTACGAGCAGTACTTC. Its translation: CASNTGQGPSYEQYF.